These 4 T cell receptor beta chains were sequenced from one sample in a study of identical twins. TCRdb re-called the 5' RACE reads through MiXCR, storing one row per CDR3 protein. There are 750,000 to 950,000 distinct CDR3 sequences in the sample; approximately 13% occur only once, and about 1.5% lies in the top ten. These data also featured in a second study, about yellow fever vaccine responses in identical twins.

Material for sequencing was PBMCs. Source of these receptors: a woman between 18 and 30 years old in good health.

Only a few counts were recorded for this clonotype. V usage is TRBV2 and J usage is TRBJ2-2, with 8 nucleotides matching TRBD2. Trimming took 5 bases from V and 4 from J; bases not matched to a gene: 9. Germline assignment: CDR1 SNHLY and CDR2 FYNNEI. The CDR3 contains 16 residues. The chain's CDR3 is CASSPASGPLTGELFF. The CDR3 nucleotides read TGTGCCAGCAGTCCTGCTAGCGGGCCGCTCACCGGGGAGCTGTTTTTT.

Only a few counts were recorded for this clonotype. The chain has TRBV11-2 and TRBJ2-2, with TRBD2 matching over 13 bases. Germline V gene data show CDR1 as SGHAT and CDR2 as FQNNGV. Trimming took 3 bases from V and 5 from J; bases not matched to a gene: 3. The CDR3 sequence is 16 residues long. DNA of the CDR3: TGTGCCAGCAGCTTGTTGGGACTAGCGGGAACCGGGGAGCTGTTTTTT. It specifies CASSLLGLAGTGELFF.

The V call is TRBV12-3 or TRBV12-4, the J call TRBJ1-1, with D hard to call. V shed 10 bases and J shed 8 bases, with 14 bases lying between them. The CDR3 totals 11 residues. The CDR3 is CATQFIGEAFF. The CDR3 region has the DNA TGTGCCACCCAGTTTATTGGGGAAGCTTTCTTT.

This clonotype has a handful of counts. V and J are TRBV3-1 and TRBJ2-1; 9 nucleotides align to TRBD2. This CDR3 spans 15 amino acids. The V segment lost 5 bases and the J segment 4 bases; nucleotides outside the gene matches: 6. CDR1 is LGHDT and CDR2 is YNNKEL in the germline V gene (reference sequence). The CDR3 nucleotides read TGTGCCAGCAGCTCCCTGACTAGCGGTTACAATGAGCAGTTCTTC. Translating it yields CASSSLTSGYNEQFF.